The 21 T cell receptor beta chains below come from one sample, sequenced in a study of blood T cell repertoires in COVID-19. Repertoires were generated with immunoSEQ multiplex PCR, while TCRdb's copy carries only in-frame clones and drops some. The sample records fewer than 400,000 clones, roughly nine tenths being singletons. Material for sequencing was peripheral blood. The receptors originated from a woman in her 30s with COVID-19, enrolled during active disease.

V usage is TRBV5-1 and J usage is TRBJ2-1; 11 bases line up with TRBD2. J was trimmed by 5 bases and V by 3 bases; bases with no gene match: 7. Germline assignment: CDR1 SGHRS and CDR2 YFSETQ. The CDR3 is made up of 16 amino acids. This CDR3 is CASSSWTSGPHNEQFF. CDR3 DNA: TGCGCCAGCAGCTCCTGGACTAGCGGGCCCCACAATGAGCAGTTCTTC.

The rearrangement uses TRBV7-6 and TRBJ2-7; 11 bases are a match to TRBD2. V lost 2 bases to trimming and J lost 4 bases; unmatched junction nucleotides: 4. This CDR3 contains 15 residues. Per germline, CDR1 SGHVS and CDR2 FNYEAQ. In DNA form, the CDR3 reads TGTGCCAGCAGCTTAACCGGGACTAGCGGTTACGAGCAGTACTTC. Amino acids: CASSLTGTSGYEQYF.

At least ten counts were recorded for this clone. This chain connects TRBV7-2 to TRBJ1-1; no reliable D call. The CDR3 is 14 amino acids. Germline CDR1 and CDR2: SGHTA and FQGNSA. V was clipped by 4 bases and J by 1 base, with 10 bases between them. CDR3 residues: CASSSQRRNTEAFF. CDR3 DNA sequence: TGTGCCAGCAGCTCCCAAAGGAGGAACACTGAAGCTTTCTTT.

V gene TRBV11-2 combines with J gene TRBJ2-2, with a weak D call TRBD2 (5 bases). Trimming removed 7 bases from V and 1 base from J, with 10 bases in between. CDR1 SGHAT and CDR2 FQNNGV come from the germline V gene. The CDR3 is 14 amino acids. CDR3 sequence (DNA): TGTGCCAGCACCCTAGGAGGGAACACCGGGGAGCTGTTTTTT. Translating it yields CASTLGGNTGELFF.

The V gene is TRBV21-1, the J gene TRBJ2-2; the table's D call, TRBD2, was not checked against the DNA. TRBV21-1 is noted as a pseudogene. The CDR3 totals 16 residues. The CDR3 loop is CASSKVPLGTSGELFF. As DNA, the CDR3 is TGTGCCAGCAGCAAAGTGCCGCTAGGGACTAGCGGGGAGCTGTTTTTT.

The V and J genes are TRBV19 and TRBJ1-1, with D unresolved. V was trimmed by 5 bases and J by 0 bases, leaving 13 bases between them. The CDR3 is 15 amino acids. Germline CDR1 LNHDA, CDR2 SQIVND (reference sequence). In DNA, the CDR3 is TGTGCCAGTAGTTCCCAGAATAACATGAACACTGAAGCTTTCTTT. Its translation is CASSSQNNMNTEAFF.

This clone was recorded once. Written as DNA, the CDR3 is TGTGCCAGTAGTGACAACTCCTACGAGCAGTACTTC. Translating it yields CASSDNSYEQYF. The J gene is TRBJ2-7, the V gene TRBV19; D is ambiguous. Germline assignment: CDR1 LNHDA and CDR2 SQIVND (reference sequence). With 5 bases removed from V and 0 bases from J, the gap between germline ends came to 5 bases. This CDR3 contains 12 residues.

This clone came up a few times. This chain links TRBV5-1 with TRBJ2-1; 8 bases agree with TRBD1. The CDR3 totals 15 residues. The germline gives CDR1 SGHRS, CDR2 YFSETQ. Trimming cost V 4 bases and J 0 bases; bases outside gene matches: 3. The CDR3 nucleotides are TGCGCCAGCAGCGAAACAGGGGGCTCCTACAATGAGCAGTTCTTC. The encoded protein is CASSETGGSYNEQFF.

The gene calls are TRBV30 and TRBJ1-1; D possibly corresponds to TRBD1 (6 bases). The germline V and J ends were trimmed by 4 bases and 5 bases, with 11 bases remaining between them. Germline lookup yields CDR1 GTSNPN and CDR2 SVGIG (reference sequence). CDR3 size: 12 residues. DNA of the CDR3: TGTGCCTGGAAAGGGGGTAAAACTGAAGCTTTCTTT. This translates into CAWKGGKTEAFF.

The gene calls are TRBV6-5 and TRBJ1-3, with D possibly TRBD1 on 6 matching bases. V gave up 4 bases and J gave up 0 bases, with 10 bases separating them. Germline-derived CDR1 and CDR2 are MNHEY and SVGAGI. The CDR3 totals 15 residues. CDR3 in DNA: TGTGCCAGCAGTTCAGGGGCAGGCTCTGGAAACACCATATATTTT. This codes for CASSSGAGSGNTIYF.

The CDR3 coding sequence is TGTGCCACCAGTGATTTGAGTTTCGGGGGAGGGAATGAGCAGTTCTTC. Encoded protein: CATSDLSFGGGNEQFF. J is TRBJ2-1 and V is TRBV24-1; 7 bases are shared with TRBD2. The length of the CDR3 is 16 residues. CDR1 and CDR2 (germline): KGHDR, SFDVKD. V trimming: 0 bases; J trimming: 7 bases; junction bases outside the gene matches: 8.

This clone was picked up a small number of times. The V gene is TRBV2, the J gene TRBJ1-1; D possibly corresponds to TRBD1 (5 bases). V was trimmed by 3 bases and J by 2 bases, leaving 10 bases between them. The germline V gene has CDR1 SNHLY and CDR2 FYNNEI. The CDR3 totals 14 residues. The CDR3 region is CASSERDFNTEAFF. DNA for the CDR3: TGTGCCAGCAGTGAGCGGGACTTCAACACTGAAGCTTTCTTT.

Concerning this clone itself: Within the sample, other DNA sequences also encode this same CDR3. The CDR3 sequence is CAWRPGSGNTIYF. The CDR3 DNA sequence: TGTGCCTGGAGGCCGGGCTCTGGAAACACCATATATTTT. The chain couples TRBV30 to TRBJ1-3; D unclear. The CDR3 loop spans 13 amino acids. Trimming shortened V by 3 bases and J by 0 bases, and 6 bases separated the two germline ends. Germline CDR1 reads GTSNPN; CDR2 reads SVGIG (reference sequence).

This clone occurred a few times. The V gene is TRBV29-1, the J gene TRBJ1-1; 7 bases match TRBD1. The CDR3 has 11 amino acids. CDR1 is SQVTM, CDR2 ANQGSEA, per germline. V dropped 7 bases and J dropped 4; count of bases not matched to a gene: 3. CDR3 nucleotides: TGCAGCGAAACAGGGGTCACTGAAGCTTTCTTT. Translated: CSETGVTEAFF.

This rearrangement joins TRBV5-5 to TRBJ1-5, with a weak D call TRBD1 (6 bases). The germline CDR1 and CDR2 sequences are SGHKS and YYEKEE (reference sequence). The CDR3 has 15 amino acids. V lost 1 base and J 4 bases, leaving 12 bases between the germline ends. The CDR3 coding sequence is TGTGCCAGCAGCTTGCAAGGACAGCAGAATCAGCCCCAGCATTTT. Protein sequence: CASSLQGQQNQPQHF.

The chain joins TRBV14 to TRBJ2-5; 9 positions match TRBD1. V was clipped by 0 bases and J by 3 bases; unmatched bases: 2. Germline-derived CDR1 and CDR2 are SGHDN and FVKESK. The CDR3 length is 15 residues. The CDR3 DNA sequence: TGTGCCAGCAGCCAAGATCGGACAGGGGAAGAGACCCAGTACTTC. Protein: CASSQDRTGEETQYF.

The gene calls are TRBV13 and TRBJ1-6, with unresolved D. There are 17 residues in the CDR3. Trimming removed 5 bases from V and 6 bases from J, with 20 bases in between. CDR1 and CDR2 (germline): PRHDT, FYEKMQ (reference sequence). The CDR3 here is CASSPPTRALSNSPLHF. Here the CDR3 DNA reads TGTGCCAGCAGCCCGCCGACTCGAGCGTTGAGTAATTCACCCCTCCACTTT. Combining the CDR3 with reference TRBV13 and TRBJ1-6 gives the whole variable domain AAGVIQSPRHLIKEKRETATLKCYPIPRHDTVYWYQQGPGQDPQFLISFYEKMQSDKGSIPDRFSAQQFSDYHSELNMSSLELGDSALYFCASSPPTRALSNSPLHFGNGTRLTVT.

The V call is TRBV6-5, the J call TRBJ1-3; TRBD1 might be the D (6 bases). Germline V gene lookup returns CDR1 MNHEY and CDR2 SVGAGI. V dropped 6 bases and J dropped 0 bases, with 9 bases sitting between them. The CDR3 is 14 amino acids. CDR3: CASRKQGSGNTIYF. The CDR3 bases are TGTGCCAGCAGGAAACAGGGCTCTGGAAACACCATATATTTT.

The DNA for the CDR3 is TGTGCCAGTAGTATAGATTCCTGGGACAGGAACACTGAAGCTTTCTTT. Its translation: CASSIDSWDRNTEAFF. V is TRBV19 and J is TRBJ1-1; TRBD1 matches at 7 bases. Germline CDR1 LNHDA, CDR2 SQIVND (reference sequence). CDR3 size: 16 residues. J was trimmed by 1 base and V by 0 bases; bases with no gene match: 5.

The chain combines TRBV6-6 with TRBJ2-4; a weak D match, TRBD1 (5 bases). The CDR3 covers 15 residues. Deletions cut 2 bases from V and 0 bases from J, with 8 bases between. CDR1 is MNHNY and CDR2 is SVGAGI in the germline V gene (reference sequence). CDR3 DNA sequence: TGTGCCAGCAGTTACCAGGGTAAAGCCAAAAACATTCAGTACTTC. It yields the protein CASSYQGKAKNIQYF.

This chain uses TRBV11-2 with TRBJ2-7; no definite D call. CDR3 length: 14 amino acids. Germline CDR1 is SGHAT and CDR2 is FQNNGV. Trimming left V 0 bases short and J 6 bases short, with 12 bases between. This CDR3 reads CASSLDPRVPEQYF. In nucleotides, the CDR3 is TGTGCCAGCAGCTTAGATCCTCGGGTCCCCGAGCAGTACTTC.